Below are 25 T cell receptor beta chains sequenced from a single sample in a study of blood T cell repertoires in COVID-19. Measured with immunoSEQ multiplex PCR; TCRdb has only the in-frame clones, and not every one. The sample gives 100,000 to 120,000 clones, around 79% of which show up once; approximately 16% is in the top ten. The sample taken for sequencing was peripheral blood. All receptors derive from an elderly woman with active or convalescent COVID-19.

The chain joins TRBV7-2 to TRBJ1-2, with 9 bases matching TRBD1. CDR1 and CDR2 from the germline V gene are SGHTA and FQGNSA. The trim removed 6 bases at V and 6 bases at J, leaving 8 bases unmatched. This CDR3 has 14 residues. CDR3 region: CASSGQQGADGYTF. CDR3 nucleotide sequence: TGTGCCAGCAGTGGACAACAGGGGGCTGATGGCTACACCTTC.

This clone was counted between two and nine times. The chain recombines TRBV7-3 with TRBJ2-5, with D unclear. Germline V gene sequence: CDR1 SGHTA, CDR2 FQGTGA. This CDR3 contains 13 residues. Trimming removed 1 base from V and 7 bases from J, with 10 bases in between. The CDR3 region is CASSLNLGGTQYF. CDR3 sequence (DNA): TGTGCCAGCAGCTTAAATCTCGGCGGGACCCAGTACTTC. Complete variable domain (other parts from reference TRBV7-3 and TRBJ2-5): GAGVSQTPSNKVTEKGKYVELRCDPISGHTALYWYRQSLGQGPEFLIYFQGTGAADDSGLPNDRFFAVRPEGSVSTLKIQRTERGDSAVYLCASSLNLGGTQYFGPGTRLLVL.

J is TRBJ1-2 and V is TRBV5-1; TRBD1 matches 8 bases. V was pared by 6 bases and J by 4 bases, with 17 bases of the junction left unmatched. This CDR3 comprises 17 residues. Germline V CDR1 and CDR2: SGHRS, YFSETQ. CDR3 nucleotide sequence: TGCGCCAGCAAAAGCGATTCCGGGACAGGCTGGCGCTATGGCTACACCTTC. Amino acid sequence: CASKSDSGTGWRYGYTF.

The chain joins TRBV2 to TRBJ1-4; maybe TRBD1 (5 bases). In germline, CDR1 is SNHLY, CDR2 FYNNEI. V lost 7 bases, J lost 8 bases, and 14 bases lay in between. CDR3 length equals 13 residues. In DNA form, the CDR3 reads TGTGCCAGCACCCAGGTTAGGGGAGAAAAACTGTTTTTT. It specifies CASTQVRGEKLFF.

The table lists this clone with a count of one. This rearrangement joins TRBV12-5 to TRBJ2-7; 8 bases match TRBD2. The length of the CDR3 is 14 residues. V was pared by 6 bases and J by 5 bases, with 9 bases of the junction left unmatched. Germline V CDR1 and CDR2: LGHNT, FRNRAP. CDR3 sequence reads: CASGSGAGAHEQYF. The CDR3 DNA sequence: TGTGCTAGTGGCTCCGGAGCGGGAGCCCACGAGCAGTACTTC.

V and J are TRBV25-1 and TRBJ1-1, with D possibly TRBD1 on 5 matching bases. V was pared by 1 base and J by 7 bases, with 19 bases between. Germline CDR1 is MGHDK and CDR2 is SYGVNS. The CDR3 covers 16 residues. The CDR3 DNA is TGTGCCAGCAGTGAATCCGTCAGGGCAGGGTTCGATGAAGCTTTCTTT. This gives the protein CASSESVRAGFDEAFF. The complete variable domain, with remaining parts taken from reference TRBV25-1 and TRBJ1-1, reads EADIYQTPRYLVIGTGKKITLECSQTMGHDKMYWYQQDPGMELHLIHYSYGVNSTEKGDLSSESTVSRIRTEHFPLTLESARPSHTSQYLCASSESVRAGFDEAFFGQGTRLTVV.

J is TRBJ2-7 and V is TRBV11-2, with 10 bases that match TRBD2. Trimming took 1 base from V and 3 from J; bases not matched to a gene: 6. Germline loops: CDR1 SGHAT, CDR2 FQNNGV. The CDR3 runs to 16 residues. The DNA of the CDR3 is TGTGCCAGCAGCTTAGCTAGCGGGAGTAGGGGCTACGAGCAGTACTTC. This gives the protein CASSLASGSRGYEQYF.

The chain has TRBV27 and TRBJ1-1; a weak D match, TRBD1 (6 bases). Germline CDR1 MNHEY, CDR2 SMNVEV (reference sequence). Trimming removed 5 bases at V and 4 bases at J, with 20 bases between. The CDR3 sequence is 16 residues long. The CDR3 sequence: CASSPLTGGASTEAFF. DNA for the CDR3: TGTGCCAGCAGTCCACTCACGGGGGGCGCGTCCACTGAAGCTTTCTTT.

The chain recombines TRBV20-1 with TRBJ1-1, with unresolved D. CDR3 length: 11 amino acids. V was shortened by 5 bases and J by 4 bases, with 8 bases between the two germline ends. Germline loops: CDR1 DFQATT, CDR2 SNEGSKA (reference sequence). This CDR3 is CSAFSGTEAFF. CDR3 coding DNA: TGCAGTGCTTTCTCGGGCACTGAAGCTTTCTTT.

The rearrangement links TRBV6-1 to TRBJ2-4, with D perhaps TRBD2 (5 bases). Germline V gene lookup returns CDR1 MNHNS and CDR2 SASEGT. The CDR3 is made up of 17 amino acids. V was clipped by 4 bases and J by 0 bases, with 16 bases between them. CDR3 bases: TGTGCCAGCAGTGGGACTTCTGGAACACTAGCCAAAAACATTCAGTACTTC. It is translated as CASSGTSGTLAKNIQYF.

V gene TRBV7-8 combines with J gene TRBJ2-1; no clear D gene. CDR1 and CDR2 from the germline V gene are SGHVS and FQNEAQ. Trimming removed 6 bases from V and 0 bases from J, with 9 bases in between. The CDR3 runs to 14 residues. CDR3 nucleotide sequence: TGTGCCAGCAGGATATCCAGCTCCTACAATGAGCAGTTCTTC. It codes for CASRISSSYNEQFF.

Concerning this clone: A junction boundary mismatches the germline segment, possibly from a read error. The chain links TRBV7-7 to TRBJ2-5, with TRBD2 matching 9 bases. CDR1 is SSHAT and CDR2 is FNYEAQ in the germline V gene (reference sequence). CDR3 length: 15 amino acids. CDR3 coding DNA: TGTGCTAGCAGCTTTAGCGGGAGCGTAGGGGAGACCCAGTACTTC. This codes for CASSFSGSVGETQYF.

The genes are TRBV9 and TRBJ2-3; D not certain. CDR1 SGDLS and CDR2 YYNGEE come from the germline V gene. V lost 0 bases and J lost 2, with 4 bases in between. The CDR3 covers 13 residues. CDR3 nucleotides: TGTGCCAGCAGCGTAGACTACACAGATACGCAGTATTTT. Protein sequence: CASSVDYTDTQYF.

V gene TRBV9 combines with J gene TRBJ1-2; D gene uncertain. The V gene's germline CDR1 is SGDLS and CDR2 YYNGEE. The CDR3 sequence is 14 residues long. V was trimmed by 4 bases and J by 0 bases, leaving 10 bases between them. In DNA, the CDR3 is TGTGCCAGCAGCCTGGGGAGGCCTAACTATGGCTACACCTTC. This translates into CASSLGRPNYGYTF.

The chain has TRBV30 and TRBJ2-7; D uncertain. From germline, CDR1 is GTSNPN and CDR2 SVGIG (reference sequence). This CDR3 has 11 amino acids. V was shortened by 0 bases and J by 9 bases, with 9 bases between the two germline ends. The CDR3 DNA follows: TGTGCCTGGAGTGTACAAAACCTGCAGTACTTC. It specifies CAWSVQNLQYF.

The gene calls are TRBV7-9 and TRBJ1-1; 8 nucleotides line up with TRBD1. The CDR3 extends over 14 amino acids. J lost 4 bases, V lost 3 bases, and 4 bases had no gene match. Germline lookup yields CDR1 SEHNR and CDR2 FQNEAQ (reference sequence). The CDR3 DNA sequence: TGTGCCAGCAGCTTCACAGGGGGGAGCACTGAAGCTTTCTTT. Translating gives CASSFTGGSTEAFF.

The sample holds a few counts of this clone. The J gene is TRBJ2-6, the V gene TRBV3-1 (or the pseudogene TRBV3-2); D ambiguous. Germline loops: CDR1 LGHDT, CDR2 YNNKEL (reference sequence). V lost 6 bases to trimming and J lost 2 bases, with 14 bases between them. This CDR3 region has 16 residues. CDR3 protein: CASRPTRRAGANVLTF. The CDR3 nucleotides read TGTGCCAGCAGGCCGACCCGCCGGGCTGGGGCCAACGTCCTGACTTTC.

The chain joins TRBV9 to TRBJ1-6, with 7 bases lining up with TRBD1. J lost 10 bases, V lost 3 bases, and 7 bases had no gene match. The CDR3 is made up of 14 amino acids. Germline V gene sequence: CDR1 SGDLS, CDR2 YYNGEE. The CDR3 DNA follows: TGTGCCAGCAGCGCGAGACAGGGTTGGTCACCCCTCCACTTT. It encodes CASSARQGWSPLHF.

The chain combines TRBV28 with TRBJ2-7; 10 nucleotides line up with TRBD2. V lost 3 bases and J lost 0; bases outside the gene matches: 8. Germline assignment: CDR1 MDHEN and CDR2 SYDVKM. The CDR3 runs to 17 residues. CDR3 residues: CASSFHRRLAGSYEQYF. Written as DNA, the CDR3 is TGTGCCAGCAGTTTCCACCGACGACTAGCGGGCTCCTACGAGCAGTACTTC.

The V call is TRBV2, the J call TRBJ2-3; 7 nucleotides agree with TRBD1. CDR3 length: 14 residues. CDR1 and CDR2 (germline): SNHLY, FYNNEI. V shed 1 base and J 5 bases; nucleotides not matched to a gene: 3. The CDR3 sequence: CASSEGQGEDTQYF. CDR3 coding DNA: TGTGCCAGCAGTGAAGGACAGGGAGAAGATACGCAGTATTTT. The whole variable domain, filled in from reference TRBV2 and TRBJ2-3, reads EPEVTQTPSHQVTQMGQEVILRCVPISNHLYFYWYRQILGQKVEFLVSFYNNEISEKSEIFDDQFSVERPDGSNFTLKIRSTKLEDSAMYFCASSEGQGEDTQYFGPGTRLTVL.

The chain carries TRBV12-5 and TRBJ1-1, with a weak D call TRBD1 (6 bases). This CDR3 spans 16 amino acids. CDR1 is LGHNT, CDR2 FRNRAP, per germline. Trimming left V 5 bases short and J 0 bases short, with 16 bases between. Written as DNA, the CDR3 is TGTGCTAGTGGTCCTACAGGGTACGGGATGAACACTGAAGCTTTCTTT. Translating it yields CASGPTGYGMNTEAFF.

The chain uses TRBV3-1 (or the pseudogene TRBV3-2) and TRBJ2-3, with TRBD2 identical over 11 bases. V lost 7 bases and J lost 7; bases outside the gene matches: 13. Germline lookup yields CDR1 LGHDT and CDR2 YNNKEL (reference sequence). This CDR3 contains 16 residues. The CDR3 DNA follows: TGTGCCAGCAAGCCACTAGCGGGAGTGAATGCAAATACGCAGTATTTT. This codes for CASKPLAGVNANTQYF.

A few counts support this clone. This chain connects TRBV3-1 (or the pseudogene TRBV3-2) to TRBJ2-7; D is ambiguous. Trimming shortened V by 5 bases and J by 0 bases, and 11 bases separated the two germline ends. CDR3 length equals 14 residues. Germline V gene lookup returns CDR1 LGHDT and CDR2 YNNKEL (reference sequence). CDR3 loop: CASSLRRSSYEQYF. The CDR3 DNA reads TGTGCCAGCAGCTTACGACGGAGCTCCTACGAGCAGTACTTC.

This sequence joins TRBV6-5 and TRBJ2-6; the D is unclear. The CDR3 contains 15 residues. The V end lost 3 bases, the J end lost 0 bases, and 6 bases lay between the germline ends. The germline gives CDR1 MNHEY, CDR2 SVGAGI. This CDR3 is CASSYSFSGANVLTF. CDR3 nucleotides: TGTGCCAGCAGTTATTCCTTCTCTGGGGCCAACGTCCTGACTTTC.

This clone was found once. CDR3 residues: CASSIFEASSGNTIYF. CDR3 nucleotides: TGTGCCAGTAGTATATTCGAGGCATCCTCTGGAAACACCATATATTTT. The J gene is TRBJ1-3, the V gene TRBV19; D is ambiguous. With 2 bases removed from V and 0 bases from J, the gap between germline ends came to 11 bases. The CDR3 runs 16 residues. From germline, CDR1 is LNHDA and CDR2 SQIVND (reference sequence).